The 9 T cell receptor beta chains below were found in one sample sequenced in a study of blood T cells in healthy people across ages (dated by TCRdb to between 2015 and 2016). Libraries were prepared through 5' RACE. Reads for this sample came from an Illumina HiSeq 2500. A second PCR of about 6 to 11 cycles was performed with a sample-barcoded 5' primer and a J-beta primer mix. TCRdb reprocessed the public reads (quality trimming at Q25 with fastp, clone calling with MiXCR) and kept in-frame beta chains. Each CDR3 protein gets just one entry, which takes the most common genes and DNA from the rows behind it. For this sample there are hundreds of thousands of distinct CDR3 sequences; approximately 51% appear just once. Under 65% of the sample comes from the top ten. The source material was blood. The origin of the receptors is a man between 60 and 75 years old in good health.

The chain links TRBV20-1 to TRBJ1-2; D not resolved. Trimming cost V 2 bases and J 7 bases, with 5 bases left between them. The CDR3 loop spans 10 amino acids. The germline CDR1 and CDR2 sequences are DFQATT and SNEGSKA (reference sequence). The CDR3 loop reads CSARPSGYTF. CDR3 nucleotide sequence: TGCAGTGCTAGACCCTCTGGCTACACCTTC.

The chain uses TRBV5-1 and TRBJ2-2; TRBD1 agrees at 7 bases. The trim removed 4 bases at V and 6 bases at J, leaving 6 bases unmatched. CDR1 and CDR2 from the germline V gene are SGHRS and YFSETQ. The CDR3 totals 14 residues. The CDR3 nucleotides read TGCGCCAGCAGCAGAGGACAGGTTTCCGGGGAGCTGTTTTTT. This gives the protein CASSRGQVSGELFF.

The CDR3 sequence: CASSVTWDRVAEQYF. CDR3 coding DNA: TGTGCCAGCAGCGTCACATGGGACAGGGTAGCCGAGCAGTACTTC. V is TRBV7-9 and J is TRBJ2-7; the match to TRBD1 covers 9 bases. This CDR3 is built from 15 residues. Trimming at V came to 5 bases and at J to 6 bases, leaving 11 bases not matched to a gene. Germline V gene sequence: CDR1 SEHNR, CDR2 FQNEAQ (reference sequence).

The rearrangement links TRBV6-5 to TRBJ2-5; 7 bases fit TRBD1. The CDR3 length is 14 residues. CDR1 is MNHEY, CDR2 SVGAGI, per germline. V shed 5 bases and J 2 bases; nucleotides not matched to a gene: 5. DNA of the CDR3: TGTGCCAGCAGTCCCTGGACAGGTCAAGAGACCCAGTACTTC. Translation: CASSPWTGQETQYF.

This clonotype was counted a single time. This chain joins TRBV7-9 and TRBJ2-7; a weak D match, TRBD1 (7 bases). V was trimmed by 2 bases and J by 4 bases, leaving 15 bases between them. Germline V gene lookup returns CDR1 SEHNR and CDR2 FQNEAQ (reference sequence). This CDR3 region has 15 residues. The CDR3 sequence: CASSLYQGGWYEQYF. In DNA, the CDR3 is TGTGCCAGCAGCTTATACCAGGGGGGATGGTACGAGCAGTACTTC.

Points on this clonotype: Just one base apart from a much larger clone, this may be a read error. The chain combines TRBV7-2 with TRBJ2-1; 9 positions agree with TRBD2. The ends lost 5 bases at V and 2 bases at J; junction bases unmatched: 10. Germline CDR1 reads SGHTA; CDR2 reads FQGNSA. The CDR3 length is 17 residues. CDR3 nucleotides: TGTGCCAGCAGCCCTCAGGGAGCGGGAGGCCCCTACAATGAGCAGTTCTTC. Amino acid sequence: CASSPQGAGGPYNEQFF.

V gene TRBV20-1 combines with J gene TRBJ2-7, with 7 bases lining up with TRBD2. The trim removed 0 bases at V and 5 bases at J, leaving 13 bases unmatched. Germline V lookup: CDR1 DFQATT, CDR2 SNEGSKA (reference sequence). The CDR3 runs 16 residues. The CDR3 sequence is CSARDRIGTKMHEQYF. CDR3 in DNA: TGCAGTGCTAGAGATAGGATAGGGACTAAGATGCACGAGCAGTACTTC.

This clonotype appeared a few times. CDR3 loop: CASSYGQGYNQPQHF. In nucleotides, the CDR3 is TGTGCCAGCAGTTACGGTCAGGGGTACAATCAGCCCCAGCATTTT. The chain uses TRBV6-2 or TRBV6-3 and TRBJ1-5, with D perhaps matching TRBD1 (6 bases). The germline V gene has CDR1 MNHEY and CDR2 SVGEGT. The CDR3 runs 15 residues. Trimming cost V 2 bases and J 3 bases, with 11 bases left between them.

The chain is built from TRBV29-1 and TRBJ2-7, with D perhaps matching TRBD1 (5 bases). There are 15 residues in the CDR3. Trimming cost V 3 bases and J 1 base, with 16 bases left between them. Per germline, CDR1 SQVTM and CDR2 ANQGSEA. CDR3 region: CSVDFRAEGSYEQYF. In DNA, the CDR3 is TGCAGCGTTGACTTCAGGGCGGAAGGTTCCTACGAGCAGTACTTC.